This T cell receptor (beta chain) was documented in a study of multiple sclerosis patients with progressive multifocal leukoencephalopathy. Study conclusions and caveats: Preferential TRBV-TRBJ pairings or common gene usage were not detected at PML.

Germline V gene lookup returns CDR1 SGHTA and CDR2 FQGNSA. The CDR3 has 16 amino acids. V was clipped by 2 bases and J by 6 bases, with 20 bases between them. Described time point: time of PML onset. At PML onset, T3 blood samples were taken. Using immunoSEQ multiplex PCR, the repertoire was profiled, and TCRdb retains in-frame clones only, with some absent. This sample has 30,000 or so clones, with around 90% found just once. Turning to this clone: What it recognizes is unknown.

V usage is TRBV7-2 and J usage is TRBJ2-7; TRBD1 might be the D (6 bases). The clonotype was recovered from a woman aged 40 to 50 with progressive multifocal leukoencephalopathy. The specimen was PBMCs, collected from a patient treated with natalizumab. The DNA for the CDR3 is TGTGCCAGCAGCTTATGGCAGGGGCGCGAACCAGGCGAGCAGTACTTC. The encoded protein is CASSLWQGREPGEQYF.